This record looks at one TCR beta chain sequence and its context. This entry belongs to a study of blood T cell repertoires in COVID-19. Study at large: The study drew acute and convalescent COVID-19 samples from the United States, Italy and Spain. Nucleic acid was either cDNA or gDNA, and it came from T cells, B-cell-depleted T cells, or PBMCs.

Sequencing used immunoSEQ multiplex PCR; TCRdb keeps in-frame clones, though not all of them. The table has 150,000 to 200,000 clones, roughly 85% seen once. This clonotype originated in a woman aged 80 or over with active or convalescent COVID-19. Specimen: peripheral blood.

The CDR3 sequence: CASSPIAEQYF. In nucleotides, the CDR3 is TGTGCCAGCAGCCCTATCGCCGAGCAGTACTTC. V gene TRBV2 combines with J gene TRBJ2-7; D is unresolved. CDR3 length: 11 residues. V lost 6 bases to trimming and J lost 6 bases, with 9 bases between them. Per germline, CDR1 SNHLY and CDR2 FYNNEI.